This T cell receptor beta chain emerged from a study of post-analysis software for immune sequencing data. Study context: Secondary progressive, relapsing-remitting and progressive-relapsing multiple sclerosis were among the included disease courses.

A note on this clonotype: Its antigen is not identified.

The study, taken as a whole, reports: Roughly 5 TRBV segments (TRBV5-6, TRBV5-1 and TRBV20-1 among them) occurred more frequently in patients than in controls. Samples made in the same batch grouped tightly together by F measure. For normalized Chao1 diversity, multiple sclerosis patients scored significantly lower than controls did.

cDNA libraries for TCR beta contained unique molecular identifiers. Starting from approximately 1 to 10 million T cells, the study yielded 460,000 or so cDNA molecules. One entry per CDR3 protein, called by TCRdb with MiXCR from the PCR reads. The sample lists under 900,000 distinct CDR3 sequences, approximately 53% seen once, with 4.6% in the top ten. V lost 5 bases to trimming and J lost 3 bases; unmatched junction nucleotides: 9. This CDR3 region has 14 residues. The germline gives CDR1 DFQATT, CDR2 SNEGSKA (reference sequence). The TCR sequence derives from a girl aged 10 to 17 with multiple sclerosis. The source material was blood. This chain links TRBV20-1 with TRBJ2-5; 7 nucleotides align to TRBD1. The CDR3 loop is CSASETGLEETQYF. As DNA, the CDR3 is TGCAGTGCTTCGGAGACAGGGCTAGAAGAGACCCAGTACTTC.